The 27 T cell receptor beta chains presented below share a single source sample, sequenced in a study of breast tumors, draining lymph nodes, adjacent tissues. Axillary draining lymph nodes of breast cancer patients supplied the node samples. MiXCR was run by TCRdb on the multiplex PCR reads, yielding one entry per CDR3 protein. The sample includes nearly 110,000 distinct CDR3 sequences, about 31% seen only once; the top ten take about 6%. What was sequenced was axillary lymph node tissue. The receptor source for this set is a female donor with breast cancer. Some clones in this sample may be carry-over from other donors' samples.

This clonotype was seen ten or more times. The chain combines TRBV6-2 or TRBV6-3 with TRBJ1-2, with a weak D call TRBD1 (5 bases). Germline V CDR1 and CDR2: MNHEY, SVGEGT. The CDR3 runs 12 residues. Trimming stripped 0 bases from V and 8 bases from J, with 7 bases between. CDR3 sequence (DNA): TGTGCCAGCAGTTACTCGGGGGTCGGCTACACCTTC. It is translated as CASSYSGVGYTF.

This clonotype was picked up many times. The CDR3 nucleotides are TGCAGTGCCAGTGGGACTAGCGGGGGATACAATGAGCAGTTCTTC. This codes for CSASGTSGGYNEQFF. This chain connects TRBV20-1 to TRBJ2-1, with 14 nucleotides matching TRBD2. Germline CDR1 DFQATT, CDR2 SNEGSKA (reference sequence). Unmatched junction bases numbered 5, after V lost 6 bases and J lost 4 bases. The CDR3 is 15 residues long.

At least ten counts were recorded for this clonotype. V and J are TRBV19 and TRBJ1-5, with D tentatively TRBD1 (5 bases). The germline V and J ends were trimmed by 5 bases and 11 bases, with 19 bases remaining between them. Germline loops: CDR1 LNHDA, CDR2 SQIVND (reference sequence). The CDR3 sequence is 14 residues long. The CDR3 bases are TGTGCCAGTAGTGCCCCCAGGGCCCCCTGGGCCCAGCATTTT. The encoded protein is CASSAPRAPWAQHF.

This clonotype was detected a few times. CDR3 nucleotides: TGTGCCAGCAGCCAAGTGCGCGGGGGGGCAGGAAACACTGAAGCTTTCTTT. Translating gives CASSQVRGGAGNTEAFF. The rearrangement joins TRBV4-2 to TRBJ1-1; a weak D match, TRBD1 (6 bases). The CDR3 totals 17 residues. CDR1 is LGHNA, CDR2 YNFKEQ, per germline. Deletions cut 1 base from V and 2 bases from J, with 17 bases between.

This chain joins TRBV7-9 and TRBJ2-7, with 13 bases lining up with TRBD2. V trimming: 5 bases; J trimming: 6 bases; junction bases outside the gene matches: 4. Germline V lookup: CDR1 SEHNR, CDR2 FQNEAQ (reference sequence). This CDR3 comprises 14 residues. The CDR3 is CASSLGTSGIEQYF. Written as DNA, the CDR3 is TGTGCCAGCAGCCTCGGGACTAGCGGGATCGAGCAGTACTTC.

This clonotype appeared many times. The chain employs TRBV7-9 and TRBJ2-7; the D call may be TRBD1 or TRBD2 (7 bases each). With 0 bases removed from V and 6 bases from J, the gap between germline ends came to 18 bases. CDR1 and CDR2 (germline): SEHNR, FQNEAQ (reference sequence). The CDR3 has 16 residues. The CDR3 sequence: CASSLAKGGGGGEQYF. For the CDR3, the DNA is TGTGCCAGCAGCTTAGCTAAAGGGGGAGGGGGCGGCGAGCAGTACTTC.

The V and J genes are TRBV2 and TRBJ1-2; tentative D call: TRBD1 (6 bases). The CDR3 is 11 amino acids. Germline V gives CDR1 SNHLY, CDR2 FYNNEI. Trimming shortened V by 8 bases and J by 6 bases, and 10 bases separated the two germline ends. CDR3 residues: CASRDTDGYTF. The CDR3 nucleotides read TGTGCCAGCCGGGACACTGATGGCTACACCTTC.

This sequence joins TRBV2 and TRBJ2-3, with D possibly matching TRBD2 (5 bases). V lost 2 bases and J lost 11, with 20 bases in between. CDR1 and CDR2 from the germline V gene are SNHLY and FYNNEI. The CDR3 covers 15 residues. The CDR3 DNA reads as TGTGCCAGCAGTGAAAAGGAGGCGTCCTACAATGAGCAGTATTTT. It is translated as CASSEKEASYNEQYF.

The chain links TRBV19 to TRBJ2-3; 12 bases fit TRBD2. V gave up 2 bases and J gave up 4 bases; unmatched junction bases: 4. CDR1 and CDR2 (germline): LNHDA, SQIVND (reference sequence). The CDR3 has 16 residues. As DNA, the CDR3 is TGTGCCAGTAGTATACCCCTAGCGGGGGGGTCAGATACGCAGTATTTT. Translated: CASSIPLAGGSDTQYF. The full variable domain, with the rest looked up from reference TRBV19 and TRBJ2-3, is DGGITQSPKYLFRKEGQNVTLSCEQNLNHDAMYWYRQDPGQGLRLIYYSQIVNDFQKGDIAEGYSVSREKKESFPLTVTSAQKNPTAFYLCASSIPLAGGSDTQYFGPGTRLTVL.

This clonotype was counted many times. This rearrangement joins TRBV6-6 to TRBJ1-3; a weak D match, TRBD1 (5 bases). Germline assignment: CDR1 MNHNY and CDR2 SVGAGI (reference sequence). This CDR3 comprises 16 residues. The V end lost 5 bases, the J end lost 0 bases, and 14 bases lay between the germline ends. The chain's CDR3 is CASSTGDSRSGNTIYF. The CDR3 DNA reads as TGTGCCAGCAGTACTGGGGACTCCCGCTCTGGAAACACCATATATTTT.

There are many counts of this clonotype. The chain uses TRBV12-3 or TRBV12-4 and TRBJ2-1; 7 positions agree with TRBD2. V shed 1 base and J 5 bases; nucleotides not matched to a gene: 14. The CDR3 spans 18 residues. CDR3 in DNA: TGTGCCAGCAGTTTAGACCTAAATGGACTAGGGTTTGACAATGAGCAGTTCTTC. Encoded protein: CASSLDLNGLGFDNEQFF.

This clonotype occurred many times. V gene TRBV7-3 combines with J gene TRBJ2-7; D possibly uses TRBD1 or TRBD2 (5 bases each). V lost 0 bases to trimming and J lost 0 bases, with 9 bases between them. CDR3 length equals 15 residues. Germline CDR1 is SGHTA and CDR2 is FQGTGA. CDR3 DNA sequence: TGTGCCAGCAGCTTAACGGGACGGGACTCCTACGAGCAGTACTTC. Encoded protein: CASSLTGRDSYEQYF.

Ten or more counts support this clonotype. The genes are TRBV20-1 and TRBJ2-1; TRBD1 might be the D (6 bases). Trimming removed 0 bases from V and 3 bases from J, with 15 bases in between. Germline values: CDR1 DFQATT, CDR2 SNEGSKA (reference sequence). The CDR3 is made up of 16 amino acids. The CDR3 region is CSARDPGQSDYNEQFF. CDR3 nucleotides: TGCAGTGCTAGAGACCCCGGACAGTCAGACTACAATGAGCAGTTCTTC.

The chain has TRBV5-6 and TRBJ2-7; possibly TRBD1 or TRBD2 for D (6 bases each). The germline gives CDR1 SGHDT, CDR2 YYEEEE. The CDR3 length is 14 residues. V was trimmed by 5 bases and J by 4 bases, leaving 16 bases between them. Written as DNA, the CDR3 is TGTGCCAGCAGTACGGGGGCTGCAGGGTACGAGCAGTACTTC. It translates to CASSTGAAGYEQYF.

As for this clonotype: Sequence at one end of the junction differs from germline and may be a read error. The gene calls are TRBV7-7 and TRBJ2-7; TRBD2 agrees at 7 bases. This CDR3 is 14 amino acids long. From germline, CDR1 is SSHAT and CDR2 FNYEAQ (reference sequence). CDR3 sequence: CASSLVGGSYEQYF. In DNA form, the CDR3 reads TGTGCTAGCAGCTTAGTCGGGGGGTCCTACGAGCAGTACTTC.

This clonotype was observed at least ten times. The J gene is TRBJ1-2, the V gene TRBV4-3; maybe TRBD1 (5 bases). There are 13 residues in the CDR3. Trimming cost V 2 bases and J 5 bases, with 9 bases left between them. The germline gives CDR1 LGHNA, CDR2 YSLEER. CDR3 region: CASSQSGPYGYTF. The CDR3 DNA reads as TGCGCCAGCAGCCAATCGGGGCCTTATGGCTACACCTTC.

This clonotype has at least ten counts. This chain uses TRBV6-1 with TRBJ2-5; 7 nucleotides line up with TRBD2. The germline gives CDR1 MNHNS, CDR2 SASEGT. There are 14 residues in the CDR3. V shed 10 bases and J 7 bases; nucleotides not matched to a gene: 15. CDR3 protein: CATRAPGGVGTQYF. The CDR3, as DNA: TGTGCCACGAGAGCGCCGGGGGGTGTAGGGACCCAGTACTTC.

This clonotype was recorded many times. The V gene is TRBV20-1, the J gene TRBJ1-2, with 7 bases identical to TRBD1. This CDR3 contains 16 residues. Unmatched junction bases numbered 9, after V lost 1 base and J lost 1 base. Looked up from germline, CDR1 is DFQATT and CDR2 is SNEGSKA (reference sequence). The CDR3 loop reads CSARVWRQGGNYGYTF. The DNA of the CDR3 is TGCAGTGCTAGAGTGTGGAGACAGGGAGGTAACTATGGCTACACCTTC.

This clonotype appeared many times. Being one base from a much bigger clone, this may be a read error. The V gene is TRBV20-1, the J gene TRBJ2-1; D might be TRBD1 (5 bases). Germline V gene lookup returns CDR1 DFQATT and CDR2 SNEGSKA (reference sequence). The CDR3 contains 11 residues. CDR3 nucleotides: TGCAGTGCTACAGGGTCGAGTGAGCAGTCCTTC. It translates to CSATGSSEQSF.

This clonotype has only one observation. The rearrangement uses TRBV12-5 and TRBJ2-6; tentatively, D is TRBD2 (6 bases). Germline assignment: CDR1 LGHNT and CDR2 FRNRAP. This CDR3 is 17 amino acids long. CDR3 sequence: CAGGMGLLGSGANVLTF. For the CDR3, the DNA is TGTGCGGGTGGTATGGGACTTCTTGGCTCTGGGGCCAACGTCCTGACTTTC.

This clonotype was counted many times. The rearrangement links TRBV6-5 to TRBJ2-7, with D possibly TRBD1 on 5 matching bases. In germline, CDR1 is MNHEY, CDR2 SVGAGI. CDR3 length: 13 residues. Trimming stripped 5 bases from V and 7 bases from J, with 15 bases between. CDR3: CASSTSLGREQYF. The CDR3 nucleotides read TGTGCCAGCAGTACGTCACTGGGGCGGGAGCAGTACTTC.

This clonotype was counted at least ten times. A much more abundant neighbour one base away suggests this may be a read error. The genes are TRBV12-5 and TRBJ2-7; D possibly corresponds to TRBD2 (6 bases). V was shortened by 6 bases and J by 2 bases, with 17 bases between the two germline ends. There are 15 residues in the CDR3. In germline, CDR1 is LGHNT, CDR2 FRNRAP. The CDR3 region has the DNA TGTGCTAGTGGCCCAGCGGGCTGGAGACCCTACGAGCAGTACTTC. It translates to CASGPAGWRPYEQYF.

DNA for the CDR3: TGTGCCAGCAGCCACGGGACTAGCGGGAGTCGGGGTAGCACAGATACGCAGTATTTT. This translates into CASSHGTSGSRGSTDTQYF. This chain links TRBV7-6 with TRBJ2-3; 14 positions match TRBD2. Trimming took 5 bases from V and 0 from J; bases not matched to a gene: 10. Germline lookup yields CDR1 SGHVS and CDR2 FNYEAQ. This CDR3 has 19 residues.

This clonotype was seen at least ten times. This chain uses TRBV18 with TRBJ2-7; 8 positions match TRBD2. The CDR3 length is 15 residues. CDR1 is KGHSH, CDR2 LQKENI, per germline. The trim removed 0 bases at V and 3 bases at J, leaving 4 bases unmatched. The CDR3 loop reads CASSPPSGSIYEQYF. Here the CDR3 DNA reads TGTGCCAGCTCACCACCGAGCGGGAGCATCTACGAGCAGTACTTC.

This clonotype was seen ten or more times. J is TRBJ2-3 and V is TRBV5-4, with D maybe TRBD1 (6 bases). The CDR3 spans 13 residues. Between the trimmed V and J ends, which lost 0 bases and 9 bases, there was a span of 11 bases. Germline values: CDR1 SGHNT, CDR2 YYREEE (reference sequence). The CDR3 nucleotides read TGTGCCAGCAGCTTGGTCCAGCAGGGGACGCAGTATTTT. Translated, it gives CASSLVQQGTQYF.

The chain carries TRBV6-1 and TRBJ2-5; 9 bases are a match to TRBD2. From germline, CDR1 is MNHNS and CDR2 SASEGT. The CDR3 sequence is 14 residues long. The ends lost 5 bases at V and 4 bases at J; junction bases unmatched: 5. The CDR3 is CASSQLSGGETQYF. In nucleotides, the CDR3 is TGTGCCAGCAGTCAACTTAGCGGGGGAGAGACCCAGTACTTC.

This clonotype was recorded at least ten times. The chain is built from TRBV9 and TRBJ2-3, with TRBD2 matching over 8 bases. Unmatched junction bases numbered 7, after V lost 0 bases and J lost 1 base. This CDR3 has 17 residues. Germline CDR1 SGDLS, CDR2 YYNGEE. CDR3 residues: CASSVEGNSGGTDTQYF. In DNA form, the CDR3 reads TGTGCCAGCAGCGTAGAGGGGAATAGCGGGGGCACAGATACGCAGTATTTT.